This T cell receptor beta chain derives from a study of CD8+CD57+ T cells in acquired aplastic anemia. Profiling of TCR beta VDJ combinations and CDR3 sequences used genomic DNA as template. TCRdb recomputed calls from the reads with MiXCR, one row per CDR3 protein. The table lists some 170,000 distinct CDR3 sequences, around 50% of them singletons. V was clipped by 4 bases and J by 2 bases, with 12 bases between them. The V gene's germline CDR1 is SGHNT and CDR2 YYREEE (reference sequence). The CDR3 runs to 15 residues. This clonotype came up many times. Previously, flow cytometry had revealed CD8+CD57+ cell expansion in the patients chosen for sequencing. Patients were untreated when blood was sampled.

Sequencing was carried out using sorted CD4+, CD8+, or CD8+CD57+ T cells (not recorded which) from PBMCs. This sequence originates from a human donor with aplastic anemia. The gene calls are TRBV5-4 and TRBJ2-2; D not certain. The CDR3 spells CASSPRTVNTGELFF. In DNA form, the CDR3 reads TGTGCCAGCAGCCCGAGGACGGTTAACACCGGGGAGCTGTTTTTT.